These 10 T cell receptor beta chains came from one sample sequenced in a study of identifying expanded T cells in peripheral blood (dated by TCRdb to the late 2010s). Libraries were constructed by the immunoSEQ multiplex PCR assay. Held by TCRdb, this immuneACCESS table contains in-frame sequences only and omits some clones. Under half of the omission traces to an unresolved V gene where checked; the cause of the rest is unknown. A total of 55,000 to 80,000 clones appear in this sample, about four fifths of them only once. About 18% of the sample comes from the top ten. The sequenced sample was blood. These receptors all come from a person aged 18 to 75 in good health.

This chain uses TRBV4-1 with TRBJ2-5; 7 nucleotides line up with TRBD1. The CDR3 runs to 14 residues. The J segment lost 4 bases and the V segment lost 2 bases, leaving 4 bases of the junction unmatched. Germline V gives CDR1 MGHRA, CDR2 YSYEKL. CDR3 in amino acids: CASSQPGTAETQYF. The CDR3 DNA sequence: TGCGCCAGCAGCCAACCCGGGACAGCAGAGACCCAGTACTTC.

This sequence joins TRBV29-1 and TRBJ2-3; 9 bases are a match to TRBD1. The CDR3 consists of 15 residues. Germline lookup yields CDR1 SQVTM and CDR2 ANQGSEA. J lost 3 bases, V lost 4 bases, and 8 bases had no gene match. The CDR3 DNA is TGCAGCGTTGCCCCTGGACAGGGGAGGACAGATACGCAGTATTTT. Residues: CSVAPGQGRTDTQYF.

CDR3 region: CASSIDLAGTASEAFF. As DNA, the CDR3 is TGTGCCAGTAGTATAGATCTGGCGGGGACAGCCAGTGAAGCTTTCTTT. V usage is TRBV19 and J usage is TRBJ1-1; the match to TRBD1 covers 7 bases. The germline V gene has CDR1 LNHDA and CDR2 SQIVND (reference sequence). This CDR3 has 16 amino acids. The ends lost 0 bases at V and 7 bases at J; junction bases unmatched: 11.

V and J are TRBV23-1 and TRBJ2-7; D gene unclear. TRBV23-1 is an ORF; its function is uncertain. The CDR3 sequence is 9 residues long. CDR3 amino acids: CASSQRPSV. CDR3 DNA: TGCGCCAGCAGTCAACGTCCTAGCGTC.

The chain links TRBV4-1 to TRBJ2-7; either TRBD1 or TRBD2 may fit D (5 bases each). Germline CDR1 is MGHRA and CDR2 is YSYEKL. V was cut by 4 bases and J by 1 base, with 14 bases left in between. The CDR3 covers 15 residues. The CDR3 loop is CASSPGRGGSYEQYF. Written as DNA, the CDR3 is TGCGCCAGCAGCCCGGGACGGGGCGGTTCCTACGAGCAGTACTTC.

The rearrangement uses TRBV11-3 and TRBJ2-1; 11 positions match TRBD2. The germline gives CDR1 SGHNT, CDR2 YENEEA. The V segment lost 7 bases and the J segment 6 bases; nucleotides outside the gene matches: 8. CDR3 size: 15 residues. CDR3 residues: CASTSGTSGSNEQFF. The CDR3 DNA is TGTGCCAGCACGTCCGGGACTAGCGGTTCCAATGAGCAGTTCTTC.

The chain uses TRBV5-4 and TRBJ2-7, with 11 bases identical to TRBD2. The CDR3 spans 15 residues. V lost 2 bases and J lost 1; bases outside the gene matches: 2. Germline values: CDR1 SGHNT, CDR2 YYREEE (reference sequence). The CDR3 DNA reads TGTGCCAGCAGCTTCCTAGCGGGAGGATCCTACGAGCAGTACTTC. It encodes CASSFLAGGSYEQYF.

The DNA of the CDR3 is TGTGCCAGCTCACCGACAGCCAACTATGGCTACACCTTC. Its translation is CASSPTANYGYTF. This chain uses TRBV18 with TRBJ1-2; a weak D match, TRBD1 (5 bases). The CDR3 contains 13 residues. The V gene lost 3 bases and the J gene lost 2 bases, with 7 bases spanning the gap. The V gene's germline CDR1 is KGHSH and CDR2 LQKENI. The whole variable domain, remainder taken from reference TRBV18 and TRBJ1-2, is NAGVMQNPRHLVRRRGQEARLRCSPMKGHSHVYWYRQLPEEGLKFMVYLQKENIIDESGMPKERFSAEFPKEGPSILRIQQVVRGDSAAYFCASSPTANYGYTFGSGTRLTVV.

The chain has TRBV6-1 and TRBJ1-3; no reliable D call. V was shortened by 2 bases and J by 3 bases, with 8 bases between the two germline ends. The CDR3 sequence is 14 residues long. Germline CDR1 and CDR2: MNHNS and SASEGT. CDR3 DNA: TGTGCCAGCAGTGAAAAAACGGGTGGAAACACCATATATTTT. Translated, it gives CASSEKTGGNTIYF.

The genes are TRBV27 and TRBJ1-6, with D unresolved. Trimming removed 3 bases at V and 10 bases at J, with 7 bases between. CDR3 size: 12 residues. CDR1 is MNHEY and CDR2 is SMNVEV in the germline V gene (reference sequence). In DNA form, the CDR3 reads TGTGCCAGCAGTTTCGTCGGCTCACCCCTCCACTTT. Its protein is CASSFVGSPLHF.